The clone carrying this T cell receptor (beta chain) was seen a handful of times. The antigen remains unidentified. The sample belongs to a study of identifying expanded T cells in peripheral blood. The V end lost 9 bases, the J end lost 4 bases, and 12 bases lay between the germline ends. Germline assignment: CDR1 SNHLY and CDR2 FYNNEI. The CDR3 runs 12 residues. During the collection period, no donor immune events like infections were recorded. Findings and caveats of the study: Technical replicates showed 0.9 to 1.5 changed clones; roughly two weeks roughly 16; four weeks 19.

The protocol was immunoSEQ multiplex PCR, while the TCRdb copy is restricted to in-frame clones and leaves out a portion. This sample yields about 120,000 clones, of which around four fifths are seen a single time; roughly 3.3% belongs to the top ten. The J gene is TRBJ1-1, the V gene TRBV2; tentative D call: TRBD1 (6 bases). Sequences were obtained from blood. This TCR came from a person aged 18-69 years in good health. This CDR3 reads CASGGLGTEAFF. The DNA of the CDR3 is TGTGCCAGTGGGGGCTTAGGCACTGAAGCTTTCTTT.